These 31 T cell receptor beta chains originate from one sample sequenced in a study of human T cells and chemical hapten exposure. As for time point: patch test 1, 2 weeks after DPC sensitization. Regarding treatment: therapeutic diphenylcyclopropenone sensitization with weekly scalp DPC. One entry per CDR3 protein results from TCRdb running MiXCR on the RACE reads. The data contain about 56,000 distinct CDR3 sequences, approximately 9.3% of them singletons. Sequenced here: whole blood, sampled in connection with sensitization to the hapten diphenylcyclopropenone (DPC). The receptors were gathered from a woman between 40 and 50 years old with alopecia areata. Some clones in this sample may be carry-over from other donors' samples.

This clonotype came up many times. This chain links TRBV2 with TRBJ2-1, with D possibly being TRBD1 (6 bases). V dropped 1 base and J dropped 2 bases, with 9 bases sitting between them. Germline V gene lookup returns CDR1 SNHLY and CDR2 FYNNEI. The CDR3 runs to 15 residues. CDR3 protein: CASSEGGGPYNEQFF. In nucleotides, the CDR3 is TGTGCCAGCAGTGAAGGAGGGGGTCCCTACAATGAGCAGTTCTTC.

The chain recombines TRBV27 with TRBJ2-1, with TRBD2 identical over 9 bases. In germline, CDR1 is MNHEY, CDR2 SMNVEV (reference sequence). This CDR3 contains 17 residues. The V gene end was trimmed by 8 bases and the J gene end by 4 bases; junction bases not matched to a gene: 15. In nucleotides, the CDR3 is TGTGCCAGCTCCCCGGTAGCGGGGGCCGAGCGATACAATGAGCAGTTCTTC. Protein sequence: CASSPVAGAERYNEQFF.

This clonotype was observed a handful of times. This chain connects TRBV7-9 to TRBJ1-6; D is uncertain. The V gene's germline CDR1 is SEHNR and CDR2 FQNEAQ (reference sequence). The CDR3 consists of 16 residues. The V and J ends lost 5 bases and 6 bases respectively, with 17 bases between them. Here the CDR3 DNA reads TGTGCCAGCAGCCCCGTGGTCGTTTCTCTTAATTCACCCCTCCACTTT. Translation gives CASSPVVVSLNSPLHF. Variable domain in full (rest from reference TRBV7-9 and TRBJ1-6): DTGVSQNPRHKITKRGQNVTFRCDPISEHNRLYWYRQTLGQGPEFLTYFQNEAQLEKSRLLSDRFSAERPKGSFSTLEIQRTEQGDSAMYLCASSPVVVSLNSPLHFGNGTRLTVT.

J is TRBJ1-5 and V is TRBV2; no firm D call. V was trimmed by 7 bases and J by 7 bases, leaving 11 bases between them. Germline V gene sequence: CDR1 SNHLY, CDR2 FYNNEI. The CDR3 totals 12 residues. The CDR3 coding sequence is TGTGCCAGCAATGCTCTAGGGCAGCCCCAGCATTTT. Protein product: CASNALGQPQHF.

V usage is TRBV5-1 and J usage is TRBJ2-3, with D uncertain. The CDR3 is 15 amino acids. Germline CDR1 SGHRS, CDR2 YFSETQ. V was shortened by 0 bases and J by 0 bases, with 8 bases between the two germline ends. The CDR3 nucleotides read TGCGCCAGCAGCTTGGACTCGGCGAGCACAGATACGCAGTATTTT. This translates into CASSLDSASTDTQYF.

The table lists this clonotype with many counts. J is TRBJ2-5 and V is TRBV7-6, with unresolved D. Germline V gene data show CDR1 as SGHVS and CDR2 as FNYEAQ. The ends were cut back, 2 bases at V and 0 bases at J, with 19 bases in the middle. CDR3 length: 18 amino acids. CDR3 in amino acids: CASSLTAASATYQETQYF. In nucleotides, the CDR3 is TGTGCCAGCAGCTTAACGGCGGCCTCAGCCACGTACCAAGAGACCCAGTACTTC.

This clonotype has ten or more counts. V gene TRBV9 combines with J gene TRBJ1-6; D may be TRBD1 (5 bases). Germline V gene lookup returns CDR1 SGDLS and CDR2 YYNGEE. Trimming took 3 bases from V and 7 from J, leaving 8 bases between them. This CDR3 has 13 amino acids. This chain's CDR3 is CASSEGPNSPLHF. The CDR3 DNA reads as TGTGCCAGCAGCGAGGGGCCCAATTCACCCCTCCACTTT.

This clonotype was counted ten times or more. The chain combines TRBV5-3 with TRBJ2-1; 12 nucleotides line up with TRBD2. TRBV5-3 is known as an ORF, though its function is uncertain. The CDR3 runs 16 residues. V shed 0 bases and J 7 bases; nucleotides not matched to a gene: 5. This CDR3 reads CARSLGLAGALNEQFF. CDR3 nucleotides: TGTGCCAGAAGCTTGGGACTAGCGGGGGCCCTGAATGAGCAGTTCTTC.

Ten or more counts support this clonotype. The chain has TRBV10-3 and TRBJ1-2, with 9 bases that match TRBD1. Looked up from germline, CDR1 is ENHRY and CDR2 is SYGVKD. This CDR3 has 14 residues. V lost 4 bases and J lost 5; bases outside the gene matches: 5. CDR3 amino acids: CAISVDRGKYGYTF. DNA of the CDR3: TGTGCCATCAGTGTTGACAGGGGGAAATATGGCTACACCTTC.

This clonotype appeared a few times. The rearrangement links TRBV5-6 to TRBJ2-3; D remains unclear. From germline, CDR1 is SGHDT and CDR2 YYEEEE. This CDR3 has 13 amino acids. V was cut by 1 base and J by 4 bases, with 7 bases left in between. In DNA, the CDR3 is TGTGCCAGCAGCTTGACGCTCCCAGATACGCAGTATTTT. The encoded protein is CASSLTLPDTQYF.

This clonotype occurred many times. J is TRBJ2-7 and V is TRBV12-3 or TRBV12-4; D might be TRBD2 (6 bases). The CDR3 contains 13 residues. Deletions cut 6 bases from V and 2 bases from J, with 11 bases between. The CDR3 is CASSPGVAYEQYF. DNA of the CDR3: TGTGCCAGCAGCCCGGGAGTTGCCTACGAGCAGTACTTC.

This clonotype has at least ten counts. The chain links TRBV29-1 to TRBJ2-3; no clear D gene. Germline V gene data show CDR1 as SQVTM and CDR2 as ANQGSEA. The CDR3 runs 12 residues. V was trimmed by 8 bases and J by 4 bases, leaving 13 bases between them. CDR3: CSPSSPADTQYF. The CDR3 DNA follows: TGCAGCCCAAGCTCCCCCGCAGATACGCAGTATTTT.

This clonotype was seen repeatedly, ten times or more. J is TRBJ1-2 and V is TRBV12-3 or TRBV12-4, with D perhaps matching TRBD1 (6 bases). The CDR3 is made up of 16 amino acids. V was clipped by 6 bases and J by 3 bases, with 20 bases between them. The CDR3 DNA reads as TGTGCCAGCAGCCTTAGGGGGTGGGCGTCGGACTATGGCTACACCTTC. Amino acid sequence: CASSLRGWASDYGYTF.

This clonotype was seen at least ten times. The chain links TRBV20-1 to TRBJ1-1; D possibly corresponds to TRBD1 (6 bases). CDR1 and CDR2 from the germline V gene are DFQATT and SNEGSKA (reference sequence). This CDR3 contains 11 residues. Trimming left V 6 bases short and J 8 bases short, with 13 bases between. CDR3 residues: CSAARTGEAFF. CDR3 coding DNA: TGCAGTGCCGCAAGAACAGGGGAAGCTTTCTTT.

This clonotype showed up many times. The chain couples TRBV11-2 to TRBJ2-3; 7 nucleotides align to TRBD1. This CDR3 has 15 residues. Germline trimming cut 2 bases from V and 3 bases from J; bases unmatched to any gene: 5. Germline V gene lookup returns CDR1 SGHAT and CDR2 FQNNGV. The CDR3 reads CASSLKDRDTDTQYF. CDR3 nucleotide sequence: TGTGCCAGCAGCTTAAAAGACAGGGATACAGATACGCAGTATTTT.

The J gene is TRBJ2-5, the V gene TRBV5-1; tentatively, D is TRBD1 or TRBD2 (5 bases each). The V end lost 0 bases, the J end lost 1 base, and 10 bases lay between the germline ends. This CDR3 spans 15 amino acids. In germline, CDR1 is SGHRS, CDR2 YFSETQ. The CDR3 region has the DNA TGCGCCAGCAGCTTGGGTTTGGGGACCCAAGAGACCCAGTACTTC. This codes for CASSLGLGTQETQYF. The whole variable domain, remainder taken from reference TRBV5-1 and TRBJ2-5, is KAGVTQTPRYLIKTRGQQVTLSCSPISGHRSVSWYQQTPGQGLQFLFEYFSETQRNKGNFPGRFSGRQFSNSRSEMNVSTLELGDSALYLCASSLGLGTQETQYFGPGTRLLVL.

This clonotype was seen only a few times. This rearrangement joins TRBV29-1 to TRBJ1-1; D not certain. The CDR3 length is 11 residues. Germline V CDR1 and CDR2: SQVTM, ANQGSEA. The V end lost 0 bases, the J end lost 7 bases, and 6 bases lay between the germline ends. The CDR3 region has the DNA TGCAGCGTTGAAGATCGGGGTGAAGCTTTCTTT. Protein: CSVEDRGEAFF.

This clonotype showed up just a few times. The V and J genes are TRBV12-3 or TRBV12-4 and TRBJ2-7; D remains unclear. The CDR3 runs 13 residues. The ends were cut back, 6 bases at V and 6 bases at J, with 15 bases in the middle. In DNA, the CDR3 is TGTGCCAGCAGCCCAGGCCCCGAAAGCGAGCAGTACTTC. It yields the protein CASSPGPESEQYF.

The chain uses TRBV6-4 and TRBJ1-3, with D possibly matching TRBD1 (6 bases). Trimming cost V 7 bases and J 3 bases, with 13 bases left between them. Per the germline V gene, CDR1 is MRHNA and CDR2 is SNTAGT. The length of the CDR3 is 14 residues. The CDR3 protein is CASIQGSHGNTIYF. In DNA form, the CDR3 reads TGTGCCAGCATTCAGGGGTCTCATGGAAACACCATATATTTT.

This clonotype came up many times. CDR3 nucleotide sequence: TGTGCCAGCAGCCAAGGAGGGGGGGACAATTCACCCCTCCACTTT. Residues: CASSQGGGDNSPLHF. V usage is TRBV7-8 and J usage is TRBJ1-6; D perhaps matches TRBD1 (6 bases). From germline, CDR1 is SGHVS and CDR2 FQNEAQ. The CDR3 covers 15 residues. With 5 bases removed from V and 7 bases from J, the gap between germline ends came to 15 bases.

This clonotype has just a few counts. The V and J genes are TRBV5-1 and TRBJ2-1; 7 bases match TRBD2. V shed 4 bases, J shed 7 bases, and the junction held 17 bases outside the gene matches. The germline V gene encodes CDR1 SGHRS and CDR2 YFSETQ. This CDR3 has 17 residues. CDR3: CASSQQGLGHGGNEQFF. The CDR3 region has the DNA TGCGCCAGCAGCCAGCAGGGTCTAGGGCACGGGGGGAATGAGCAGTTCTTC.

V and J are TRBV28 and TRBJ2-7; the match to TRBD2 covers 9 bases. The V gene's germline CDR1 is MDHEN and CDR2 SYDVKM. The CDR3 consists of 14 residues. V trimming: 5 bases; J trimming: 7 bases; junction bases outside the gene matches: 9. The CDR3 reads CASSRSGGQVEQYF. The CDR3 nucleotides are TGTGCCAGCAGTCGCAGCGGGGGGCAAGTGGAGCAGTACTTC.

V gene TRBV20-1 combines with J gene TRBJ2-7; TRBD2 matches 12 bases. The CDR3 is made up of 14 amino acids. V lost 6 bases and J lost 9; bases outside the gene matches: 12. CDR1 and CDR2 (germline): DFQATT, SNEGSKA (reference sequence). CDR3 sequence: CSATTSGGFSRQYF. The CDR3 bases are TGCAGTGCAACAACTAGCGGGGGGTTCTCCCGGCAGTACTTC.

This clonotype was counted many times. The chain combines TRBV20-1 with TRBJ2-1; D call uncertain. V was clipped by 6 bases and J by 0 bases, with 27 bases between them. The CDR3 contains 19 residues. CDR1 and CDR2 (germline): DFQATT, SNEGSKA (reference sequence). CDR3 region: CSATSNEDLVVSSYNEQFF. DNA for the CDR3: TGCAGTGCCACCTCTAATGAAGATCTTGTGGTTAGCTCCTACAATGAGCAGTTCTTC.

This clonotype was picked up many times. The chain's CDR3 is CASSPERAGLNTEAFF. In nucleotides, the CDR3 is TGTGCCAGCAGCCCAGAGAGGGCTGGGTTGAACACTGAAGCTTTCTTT. The rearrangement links TRBV7-8 to TRBJ1-1; D call uncertain. The V and J ends lost 5 bases and 0 bases respectively, with 16 bases between them. Germline V CDR1 and CDR2: SGHVS, FQNEAQ. The CDR3 is made up of 16 amino acids.

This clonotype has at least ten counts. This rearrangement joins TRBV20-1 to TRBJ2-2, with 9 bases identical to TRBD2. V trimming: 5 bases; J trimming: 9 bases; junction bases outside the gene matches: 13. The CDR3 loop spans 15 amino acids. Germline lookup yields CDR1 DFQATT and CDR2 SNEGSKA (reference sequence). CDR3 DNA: TGCAGTGCTTACAGCGGGGGGCCCGGAAGGCGGGAGCTGTTTTTT. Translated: CSAYSGGPGRRELFF.

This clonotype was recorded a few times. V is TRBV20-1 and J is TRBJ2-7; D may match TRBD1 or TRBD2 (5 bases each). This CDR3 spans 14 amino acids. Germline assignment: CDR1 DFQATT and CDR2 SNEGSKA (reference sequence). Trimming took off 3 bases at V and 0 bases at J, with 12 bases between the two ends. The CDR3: CSARGTGFSYEQYF. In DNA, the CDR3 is TGCAGTGCTAGGGGGACGGGGTTCTCCTACGAGCAGTACTTC.

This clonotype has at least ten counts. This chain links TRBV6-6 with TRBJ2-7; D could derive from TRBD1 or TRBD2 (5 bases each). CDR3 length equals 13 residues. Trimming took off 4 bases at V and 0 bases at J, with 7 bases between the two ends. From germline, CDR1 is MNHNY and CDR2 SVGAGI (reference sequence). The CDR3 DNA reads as TGTGCCAGCAGTTCCGGGGCCTCCTACGAGCAGTACTTC. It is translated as CASSSGASYEQYF.

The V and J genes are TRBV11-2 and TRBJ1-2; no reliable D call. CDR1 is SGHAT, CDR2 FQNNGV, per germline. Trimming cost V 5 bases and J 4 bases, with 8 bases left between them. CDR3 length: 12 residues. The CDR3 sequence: CASSPLGYGYTF. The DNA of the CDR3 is TGTGCCAGCAGCCCCCTAGGCTATGGCTACACCTTC.

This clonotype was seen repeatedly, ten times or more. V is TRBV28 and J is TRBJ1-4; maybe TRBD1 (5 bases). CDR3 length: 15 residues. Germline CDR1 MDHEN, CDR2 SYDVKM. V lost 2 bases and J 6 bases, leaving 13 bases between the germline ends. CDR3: CASSLNPGNDEKLFF. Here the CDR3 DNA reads TGTGCCAGCAGTTTAAATCCAGGGAATGATGAAAAACTGTTTTTT.

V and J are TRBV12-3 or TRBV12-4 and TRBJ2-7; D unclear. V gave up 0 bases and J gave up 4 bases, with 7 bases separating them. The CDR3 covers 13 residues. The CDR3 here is CASSLAGYYEQYF. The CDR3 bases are TGTGCCAGCAGTTTAGCGGGTTATTACGAGCAGTACTTC.